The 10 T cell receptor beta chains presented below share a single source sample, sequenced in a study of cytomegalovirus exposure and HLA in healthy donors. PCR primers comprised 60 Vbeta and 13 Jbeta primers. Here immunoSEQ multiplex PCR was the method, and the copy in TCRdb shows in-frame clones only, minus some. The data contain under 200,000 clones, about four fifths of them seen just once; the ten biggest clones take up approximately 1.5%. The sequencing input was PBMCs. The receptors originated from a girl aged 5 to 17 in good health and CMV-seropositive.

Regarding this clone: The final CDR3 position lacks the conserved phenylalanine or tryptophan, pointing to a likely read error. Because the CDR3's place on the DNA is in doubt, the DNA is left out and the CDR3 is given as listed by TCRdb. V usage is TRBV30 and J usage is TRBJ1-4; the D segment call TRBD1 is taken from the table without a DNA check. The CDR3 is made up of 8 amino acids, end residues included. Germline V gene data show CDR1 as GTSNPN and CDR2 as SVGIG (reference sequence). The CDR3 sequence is CAWFDSAG.

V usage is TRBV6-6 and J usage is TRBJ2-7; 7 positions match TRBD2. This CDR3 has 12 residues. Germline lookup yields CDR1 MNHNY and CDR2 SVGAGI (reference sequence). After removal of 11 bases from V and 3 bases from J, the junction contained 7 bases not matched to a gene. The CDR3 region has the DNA TGTGCCGGGGGAGGGGCCGGCTACGAGCAGTACTTC. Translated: CAGGGAGYEQYF.

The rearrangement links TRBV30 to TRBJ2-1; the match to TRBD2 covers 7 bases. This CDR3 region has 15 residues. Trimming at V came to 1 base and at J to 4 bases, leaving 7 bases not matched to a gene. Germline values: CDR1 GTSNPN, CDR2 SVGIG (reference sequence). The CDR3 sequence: CAWSERAGRYNEQFF. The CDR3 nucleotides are TGTGCCTGGAGTGAACGAGCGGGGAGATACAATGAGCAGTTCTTC.

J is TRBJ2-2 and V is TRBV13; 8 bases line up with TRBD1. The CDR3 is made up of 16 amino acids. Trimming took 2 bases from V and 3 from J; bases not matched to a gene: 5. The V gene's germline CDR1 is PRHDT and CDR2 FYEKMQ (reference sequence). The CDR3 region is CASSLLDREYTGELFF. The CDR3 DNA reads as TGTGCCAGCAGCTTATTGGACAGGGAATACACCGGGGAGCTGTTTTTT.

DNA of the CDR3: TGTGCCAGCAGCTTAGTATTTCAGGGGAGCGAGACCCAGTACTTC. Its translation: CASSLVFQGSETQYF. The chain joins TRBV13 to TRBJ2-5; possibly TRBD1 for D (6 bases). Germline assignment: CDR1 PRHDT and CDR2 FYEKMQ (reference sequence). This CDR3 comprises 15 residues. The germline V and J ends were trimmed by 1 base and 5 bases, with 14 bases remaining between them.

In DNA form, the CDR3 reads TGTGCCAGTATGGTGGCAGGGTCTTTAACTGAAGCTTTCTTT. It yields the protein CASMVAGSLTEAFF. V is TRBV19 and J is TRBJ1-1, with a tentative D call TRBD1 (5 bases). CDR3 length: 14 amino acids. Germline CDR1 reads LNHDA; CDR2 reads SQIVND (reference sequence). Trimming removed 7 bases at V and 5 bases at J, with 17 bases between.

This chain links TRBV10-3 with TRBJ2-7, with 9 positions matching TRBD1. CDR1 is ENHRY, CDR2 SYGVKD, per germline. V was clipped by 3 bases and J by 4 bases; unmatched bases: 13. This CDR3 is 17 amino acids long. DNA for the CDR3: TGTGCCATCAGTGAACGGGACAGGGTGCCCCTAATGTACGAGCAGTACTTC. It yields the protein CAISERDRVPLMYEQYF.

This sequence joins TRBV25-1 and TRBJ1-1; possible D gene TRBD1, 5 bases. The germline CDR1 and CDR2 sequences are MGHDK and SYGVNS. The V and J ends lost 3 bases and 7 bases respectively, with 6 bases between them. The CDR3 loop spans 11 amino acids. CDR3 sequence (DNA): TGTGCCAGCAGTGAGGGGGGTGAAGCTTTCTTT. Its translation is CASSEGGEAFF.

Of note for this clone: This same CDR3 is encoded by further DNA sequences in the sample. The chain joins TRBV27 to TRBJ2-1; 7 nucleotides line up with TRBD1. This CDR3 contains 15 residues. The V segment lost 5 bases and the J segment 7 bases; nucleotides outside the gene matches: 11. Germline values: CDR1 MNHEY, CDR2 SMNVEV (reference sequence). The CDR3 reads CASSTPLQGPNEQFF. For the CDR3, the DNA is TGTGCCAGCAGTACCCCCCTACAGGGGCCGAATGAGCAGTTCTTC.

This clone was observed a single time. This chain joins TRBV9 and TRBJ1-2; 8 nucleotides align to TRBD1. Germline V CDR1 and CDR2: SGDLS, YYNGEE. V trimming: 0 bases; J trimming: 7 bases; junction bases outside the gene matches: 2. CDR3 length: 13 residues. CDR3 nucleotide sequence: TGTGCCAGCAGCGTAGAACAGGGGGGTGGCTACACCTTC. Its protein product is CASSVEQGGGYTF.